The 10 T cell receptor beta chains listed next were all sequenced from one sample in a study of cytomegalovirus exposure and HLA in healthy donors. The primer mix had 60 Vbeta and 13 Jbeta primers. Measured with immunoSEQ multiplex PCR; TCRdb has only the in-frame clones, and not every one. The repertoire has 160,000 or so clones, roughly 84% of them found once; the top ten carry roughly 1%. The sample taken for sequencing was PBMCs. Receptors were obtained from a man in his thirties or forties in good health and CMV-seronegative.

This clone appeared once. The rearrangement joins TRBV29-1 to TRBJ2-5; maybe TRBD2 (5 bases). Germline V CDR1 and CDR2: SQVTM, ANQGSEA. Between the trimmed V and J ends, which lost 1 base and 5 bases, there was a span of 5 bases. This CDR3 region has 11 residues. DNA for the CDR3: TGCAGCGTTGAAGGAGGGGAGACCCAGTACTTC. This translates into CSVEGGETQYF.

This clone was seen only once. V is TRBV29-1 and J is TRBJ2-5, with 9 bases lining up with TRBD1. Trimming took 3 bases from V and 10 from J; bases not matched to a gene: 6. The V gene's germline CDR1 is SQVTM and CDR2 ANQGSEA. The length of the CDR3 is 12 residues. CDR3 in amino acids: CSVEDRGWGQYF. The DNA of the CDR3 is TGCAGCGTTGAGGACAGGGGTTGGGGCCAGTACTTC.

The chain is built from TRBV4-3 and TRBJ2-1; 7 nucleotides align to TRBD1. Germline lookup yields CDR1 LGHNA and CDR2 YSLEER. The CDR3 totals 14 residues. With 1 base clipped from V and 7 bases from J, the junction kept 4 bases outside the gene matches. In nucleotides, the CDR3 is TGCGCCAGCAGCCAAGCCTCACAGGGGAATGAGCAGTTCTTC. Translation: CASSQASQGNEQFF.

The CDR3 DNA reads as TGCGCCAGCAGTGACCCGGGGTCAGGCTATGGCTACACCTTC. This translates into CASSDPGSGYGYTF. This chain joins TRBV10-1 and TRBJ1-2; D gene ambiguous. Trimming removed 3 bases from V and 4 bases from J, with 12 bases in between. This CDR3 has 14 amino acids. The germline CDR1 and CDR2 sequences are WNHNN and SYGVQD (reference sequence).

The chain links TRBV14 to TRBJ1-2; 7 bases are shared with TRBD1. V lost 0 bases and J lost 6; bases outside the gene matches: 13. Germline CDR1 is SGHDN and CDR2 is FVKESK. The CDR3 sequence is 17 residues long. CDR3 nucleotides: TGTGCCAGCAGCCAAGACGGGACAGATCCTCTTCGGGATGGCTACACCTTC. It is translated as CASSQDGTDPLRDGYTF. The full variable domain, its missing parts supplied by reference TRBV14 and TRBJ1-2, is EAGVTQFPSHSVIEKGQTVTLRCDPISGHDNLYWYRRVMGKEIKFLLHFVKESKQDESGMPNNRFLAERTGGTYSTLKVQPAELEDSGVYFCASSQDGTDPLRDGYTFGSGTRLTVV.

The V call is TRBV7-6, the J call TRBJ2-1, with 13 positions matching TRBD2. The germline V gene encodes CDR1 SGHVS and CDR2 FNYEAQ. The CDR3 contains 15 residues. Losses at the gene ends were 3 bases for V and 5 bases for J; bases not matched to a gene: 1. CDR3 in DNA: TGTGCCAGCAGCTTGGGACTAGCGGGAAACAATGAGCAGTTCTTC. Residues: CASSLGLAGNNEQFF.

The V gene is TRBV27, the J gene TRBJ2-7, with 10 bases lining up with TRBD1. The CDR3 sequence is 15 residues long. The J segment lost 1 base and the V segment lost 3 bases, leaving 3 bases of the junction unmatched. From germline, CDR1 is MNHEY and CDR2 SMNVEV (reference sequence). This CDR3 is CASSLTGGLSYEQYF. The CDR3 DNA sequence: TGTGCCAGCAGTTTGACAGGGGGCTTATCCTACGAGCAGTACTTC.

The rearrangement links TRBV18 to TRBJ2-6; maybe TRBD2 (5 bases). The CDR3 has 16 residues. Germline V gene sequence: CDR1 KGHSH, CDR2 LQKENI. Trimming stripped 2 bases from V and 1 base from J, with 9 bases between. The CDR3 here is CASSPGPGSGANVLTF. In nucleotides, the CDR3 is TGTGCCAGCTCACCAGGGCCGGGGTCTGGGGCCAACGTCCTGACTTTC.

The chain joins TRBV5-1 to TRBJ2-2; TRBD1 agrees at 7 bases. The V gene's germline CDR1 is SGHRS and CDR2 YFSETQ. The CDR3 extends over 18 amino acids. V was pared by 5 bases and J by 2 bases, with 15 bases of the junction left unmatched. CDR3 protein: CASSYDPPTGTNTGELFF. In nucleotides, the CDR3 is TGCGCCAGCAGTTACGACCCGCCGACAGGGACCAACACCGGGGAGCTGTTTTTT.

This clone was counted once. This chain links TRBV11-3 with TRBJ2-7; D gene unclear. Looked up from germline, CDR1 is SGHNT and CDR2 is YENEEA. The V and J ends lost 0 bases and 1 base respectively, with 10 bases between them. The CDR3 has 15 amino acids. In DNA form, the CDR3 reads TGTGCCAGCAGCTTAGATATGAGTAGTTCCTACGAGCAGTACTTC. Its translation is CASSLDMSSSYEQYF.